The subject of this entry is one T cell receptor (beta chain). No antigen is known for it. Repertoires were generated with immunoSEQ multiplex PCR, while TCRdb's copy carries only in-frame clones and drops some. The sample has around 100,000 clones, more than 75% seen once; the top ten hold around 0.98%. This entry belongs to a study of graft-versus-host responses after intestinal transplantation. Study-wide background: For approximately three years after anti-thymocyte globulin induction, all recipients took tacrolimus and steroids. Study-level findings and limits: Among recipient marrow samples, GvH clones were found; some appeared first in ileum or blood.

Germline CDR1 reads SQVTM; CDR2 reads ANQGSEA. Trimming took 7 bases from V and 5 from J, leaving 12 bases between them. The CDR3 consists of 11 residues. Sequences were derived from unstimulated CD4+ T cells sorted from spleen or lymph node cells, sampled before transplant. The sequence was obtained from a human donor who was the organ donor for an intestinal transplant. The chain couples TRBV29-1 to TRBJ2-7, with D tentatively TRBD1 (6 bases). This CDR3 is CSAAQGHEQYF. CDR3 nucleotide sequence: TGCAGCGCGGCACAGGGACACGAGCAGTACTTC.